The rows below give T cell receptor beta chains drawn from one sample of a study of blood T cell repertoires in COVID-19. Generated by immunoSEQ multiplex PCR, the TCRdb table keeps only in-frame clones and is missing some. The data hold about 83,000 clones, with approximately 81% observed a single time. The material sequenced was peripheral blood. The receptors were sampled from a woman of 80 years or more with acute or convalescent COVID-19. Each CDR3 is given with its conserved first and last residue. Each record gives: D gene, J gene, CDR3 length, V gene, CDR3 protein, CDR3 DNA. A D gene is named only where the DNA matches it firmly.

-	TRBJ1-3	13	TRBV12-3/TRBV12-4	CASTFLSGNTIYF	TGTGCCAGCACCTTTCTCTCTGGAAACACCATATATTTT
-	TRBJ2-2	15	TRBV5-1	CASSLRAPGNGELFF	TGCGCCAGCAGCTTGCGGGCCCCAGGGAACGGGGAGCTGTTTTTT
TRBD2	TRBJ2-7	16	TRBV7-2	CASSFESQRGGYEQYF	TGTGCCAGCAGCTTCGAGAGTCAGCGGGGGGGCTACGAGCAGTACTTC
TRBD1	TRBJ2-2	16	TRBV5-1	CASSLEPTGSTGELFF	TGCGCCAGCAGCTTGGAACCGACAGGGAGCACCGGGGAGCTGTTTTTT
-	TRBJ2-3	14	TRBV21-1	CASSKGGGGDTQYF	TGTGCCAGCAGCAAAGGGGGCGGGGGTGATACGCAGTATTTT
TRBD2	TRBJ2-5	15	TRBV7-7	CASSSDSGAWETQYF	TGTGCTAGCAGCTCAGATAGCGGGGCATGGGAGACCCAGTACTTC
-	TRBJ1-2	13	TRBV5-1	CASSLGQNYGYTF	TGCGCCAGCAGCCTTGGACAGAACTATGGCTACACCTTC
-	TRBJ2-1	14	TRBV9	CASSRSSAYYEQFF	TGTGCCAGCTCGCGGTCTAGTGCATACTATGAGCAGTTCTTC
TRBD1	TRBJ2-6	16	TRBV2	CASSDDRGHGANVLTF	TGTGCCAGCAGCGACGACAGGGGGCATGGGGCCAACGTCCTGACTTTC
-	TRBJ1-2	15	TRBV10-3	CAISESFGGNYGYTF	TGTGCCATCAGTGAGTCTTTCGGGGGTAACTATGGCTACACCTTC